The present TCR beta chain was sequenced within a study of blood T cell repertoires in COVID-19. Across the whole study: Samples representing acute and convalescent COVID-19 were sourced from the United States, Italy and Spain.

TCRdb's copy holds only in-frame clones and misses some; the assay was immunoSEQ multiplex PCR. This sample has about 60,000 clones, with about nine tenths found just once. V was pared by 4 bases and J by 9 bases, with 14 bases of the junction left unmatched. This CDR3 region has 16 residues. In germline, CDR1 is SGHNT, CDR2 YENEEA. The sample was peripheral blood. This clonotype was sampled from a human donor with active COVID-19. The donor label of this sample is uncertain. The rearrangement uses TRBV11-3 and TRBJ2-1; TRBD2 aligns across 8 bases. The CDR3 DNA is TGTGCCAGCAGCTATGGGGGGATAGCGGGGTCTTCTGAGCAGTTCTTC. Translated: CASSYGGIAGSSEQFF.